Detailed here is one TCR beta chain. Its antigen is not known. This entry belongs to a study of identical twins. General study findings and limits: Researchers reported weaker excess twin sharing in beta out-of-frame sequences. Whereas memory repertoires showed no such difference, abundant cord blood beta clonotypes carried fewer insertions.

The V gene's germline CDR1 is WSHSY and CDR2 SAAADI. The CDR3 is 15 amino acids. V lost 6 bases to trimming and J lost 8 bases; unmatched junction nucleotides: 10. TCRdb re-derived calls from the 5' RACE reads in MiXCR, one entry per CDR3 protein. The sample carries under 1 million distinct CDR3 sequences, 10% to 15% recorded once. These data also featured in a second study, about yellow fever vaccine responses in identical twins.

The origin of this receptor is a woman under 30 in good health. V usage is TRBV10-2 and J usage is TRBJ2-2; TRBD2 agrees at 9 bases. Material: PBMCs. CDR3 sequence: CASRRTSDPRGELFF. CDR3 nucleotides: TGCGCCAGCAGGCGGACTAGCGACCCAAGAGGGGAGCTGTTTTTT.